Below are 9 T cell receptor beta chains sequenced from a single sample in a study of blood T cell repertoires in COVID-19 (TCRdb year 2020). The library was generated by the immunoSEQ multiplex PCR assay. Held by TCRdb, this immuneACCESS table contains in-frame sequences only and omits some clones. Under half of the omission traces to an unresolved V gene where checked; the cause of the rest is unknown. This sample is represented by 80,000 to 90,000 clones; about four fifths of them were singletons. The ten largest clones capture 0.95% to 1.5% of the sample. The specimen sequenced was peripheral blood. The receptors stem from a woman of 80 years or more with acute or convalescent COVID-19.

CDR3 loop: CASTERAGGSYNEQFF. In nucleotides, the CDR3 is TGTGCCAGCACCGAGAGGGCGGGAGGCTCCTACAATGAGCAGTTCTTC. The chain has TRBV28 and TRBJ2-1, with 8 bases matching TRBD2. Trimming removed 7 bases from V and 0 bases from J; junction bases left unmatched: 8. This CDR3 spans 16 amino acids. Germline V lookup: CDR1 MDHEN, CDR2 SYDVKM. The full variable domain, with the rest looked up from reference TRBV28 and TRBJ2-1, is DVKVTQSSRYLVKRTGEKVFLECVQDMDHENMFWYRQDPGLGLRLIYFSYDVKMKEKGDIPEGYSVSREKKERFSLILESASTNQTSMYLCASTERAGGSYNEQFFGPGTRLTVL.

The chain recombines TRBV7-9 with TRBJ2-3; 7 bases map to TRBD2. The CDR3 consists of 14 residues. Trimming cost V 5 bases and J 3 bases; bases outside gene matches: 5. The germline gives CDR1 SEHNR, CDR2 FQNEAQ (reference sequence). The CDR3 here is CASSPRRETDTQYF. Written as DNA, the CDR3 is TGTGCCAGCAGCCCCCGGCGGGAGACAGATACGCAGTATTTT.

The chain carries TRBV2 and TRBJ1-1; D is possibly TRBD1 (6 bases). The CDR3 is 16 amino acids. In germline, CDR1 is SNHLY, CDR2 FYNNEI. V was shortened by 3 bases and J by 4 bases, with 18 bases between the two germline ends. The CDR3: CASSEGAVGLGTEAFF. CDR3 bases: TGTGCCAGCAGTGAGGGGGCAGTAGGGTTGGGCACTGAAGCTTTCTTT.

The chain couples TRBV5-4 to TRBJ2-7, with 9 bases identical to TRBD2. The CDR3 contains 15 residues. With V trimmed by 3 bases and J by 0 bases, 4 bases remained unmatched. Per the germline V gene, CDR1 is SGHNT and CDR2 is YYREEE (reference sequence). DNA for the CDR3: TGTGCCAGCAGCTCAAGAGCGGGAGGCTCCTACGAGCAGTACTTC. It is translated as CASSSRAGGSYEQYF.

The V call is TRBV6-5, the J call TRBJ2-3; 7 nucleotides line up with TRBD2. Germline trimming cut 8 bases from V and 2 bases from J; bases unmatched to any gene: 7. Per the germline V gene, CDR1 is MNHEY and CDR2 is SVGAGI. CDR3 length equals 14 residues. The CDR3 reads CASGTTSSTDTQYF. Here the CDR3 DNA reads TGTGCCAGCGGCACGACTAGCTCCACAGATACGCAGTATTTT.

This clone is a singleton in its sample. The J gene is TRBJ2-3, the V gene TRBV13; D perhaps matches TRBD2 (5 bases). In germline, CDR1 is PRHDT, CDR2 FYEKMQ (reference sequence). V dropped 4 bases and J dropped 2 bases, with 16 bases sitting between them. This CDR3 contains 16 residues. The CDR3 loop is CASSSTLTGITDTQYF. The CDR3 region has the DNA TGTGCCAGCAGCTCAACCCTAACGGGGATCACAGATACGCAGTATTTT.

The rearrangement joins TRBV7-2 to TRBJ2-6, with D tentatively TRBD1 (5 bases). This CDR3 spans 16 amino acids. Germline V lookup: CDR1 SGHTA, CDR2 FQGNSA. V was pared by 4 bases and J by 0 bases, with 10 bases between. The CDR3 reads CASSSDRFSGANVLTF. In nucleotides, the CDR3 is TGTGCCAGCAGCTCAGACAGATTCTCTGGGGCCAACGTCCTGACTTTC.

The J gene is TRBJ2-5, the V gene TRBV28, with 9 bases lining up with TRBD2. The CDR3 is 16 amino acids. Germline V gene sequence: CDR1 MDHEN, CDR2 SYDVKM. With V trimmed by 8 bases and J by 1 base, 11 bases remained unmatched. The CDR3 region has the DNA TGTGCCAGCTCCGGTGCGGGGGGGCGCCTCCAAGAGACCCAGTACTTC. Amino acids: CASSGAGGRLQETQYF.

This clone has just one count. This chain links TRBV10-3 with TRBJ1-1; D might be TRBD1 (5 bases). V shed 0 bases and J shed 3 bases, with 8 bases lying between them. This CDR3 contains 14 residues. Germline CDR1 ENHRY, CDR2 SYGVKD. CDR3 in DNA: TGTGCCATCAGTGAGTCGGGCAGGGACACTGAAGCTTTCTTT. Amino acids: CAISESGRDTEAFF.